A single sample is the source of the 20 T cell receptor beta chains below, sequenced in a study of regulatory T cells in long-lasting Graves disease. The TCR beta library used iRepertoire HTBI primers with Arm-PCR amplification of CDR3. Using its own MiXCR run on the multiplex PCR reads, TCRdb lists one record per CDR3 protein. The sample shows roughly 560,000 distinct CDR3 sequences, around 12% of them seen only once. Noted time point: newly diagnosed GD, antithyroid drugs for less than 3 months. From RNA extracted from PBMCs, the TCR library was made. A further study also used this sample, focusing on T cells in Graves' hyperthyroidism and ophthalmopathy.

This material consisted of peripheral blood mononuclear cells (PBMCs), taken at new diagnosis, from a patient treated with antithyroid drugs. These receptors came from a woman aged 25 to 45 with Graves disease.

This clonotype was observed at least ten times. The CDR3 sequence is CAWSWGSSYNEQFF. The CDR3 DNA is TGTGCCTGGAGTTGGGGAAGCTCCTACAATGAGCAGTTCTTC. The V and J genes are TRBV30 and TRBJ2-1; D unclear. CDR1 is GTSNPN, CDR2 SVGIG, per germline (reference sequence). The V end lost 2 bases, the J end lost 0 bases, and 8 bases lay between the germline ends. The CDR3 is 14 amino acids.

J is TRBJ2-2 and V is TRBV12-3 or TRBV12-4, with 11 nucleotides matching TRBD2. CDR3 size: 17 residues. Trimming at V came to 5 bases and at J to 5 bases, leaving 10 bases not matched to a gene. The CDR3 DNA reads TGTGCCAGCAGTCGTCAAACTAGCGGGAGTTGGACCGGGGAGCTGTTTTTT. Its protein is CASSRQTSGSWTGELFF.

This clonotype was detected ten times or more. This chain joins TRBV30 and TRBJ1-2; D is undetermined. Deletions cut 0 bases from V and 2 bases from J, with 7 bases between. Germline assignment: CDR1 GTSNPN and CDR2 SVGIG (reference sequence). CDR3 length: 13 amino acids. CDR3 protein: CAWSVEQNYGYTF. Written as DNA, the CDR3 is TGTGCCTGGAGTGTAGAACAGAACTATGGCTACACCTTC.

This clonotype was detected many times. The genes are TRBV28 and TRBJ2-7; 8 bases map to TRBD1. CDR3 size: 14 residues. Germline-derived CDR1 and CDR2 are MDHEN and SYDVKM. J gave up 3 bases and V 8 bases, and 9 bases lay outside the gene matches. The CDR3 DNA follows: TGTGCCAGCGAAGGGCAGGGGGCCTTCTACGAGCAGTACTTC. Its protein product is CASEGQGAFYEQYF.

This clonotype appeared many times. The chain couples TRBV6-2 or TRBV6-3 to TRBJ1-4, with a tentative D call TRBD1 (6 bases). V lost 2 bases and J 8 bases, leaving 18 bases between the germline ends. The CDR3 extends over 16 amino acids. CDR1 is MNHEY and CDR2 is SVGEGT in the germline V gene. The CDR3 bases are TGTGCCAGCAGTTACGGGCCCGAGGGGGGTTCCGAAAAACTGTTTTTT. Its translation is CASSYGPEGGSEKLFF.

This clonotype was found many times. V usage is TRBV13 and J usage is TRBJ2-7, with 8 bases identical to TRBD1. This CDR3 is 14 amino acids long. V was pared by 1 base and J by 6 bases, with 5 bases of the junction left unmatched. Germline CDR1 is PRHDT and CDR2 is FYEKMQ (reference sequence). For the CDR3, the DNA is TGTGCCAGCAGCTTAGAGGACAGGGCCTCCGAGCAGTACTTC. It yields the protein CASSLEDRASEQYF. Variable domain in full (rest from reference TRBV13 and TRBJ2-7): AAGVIQSPRHLIKEKRETATLKCYPIPRHDTVYWYQQGPGQDPQFLISFYEKMQSDKGSIPDRFSAQQFSDYHSELNMSSLELGDSALYFCASSLEDRASEQYFGPGTRLTVT.

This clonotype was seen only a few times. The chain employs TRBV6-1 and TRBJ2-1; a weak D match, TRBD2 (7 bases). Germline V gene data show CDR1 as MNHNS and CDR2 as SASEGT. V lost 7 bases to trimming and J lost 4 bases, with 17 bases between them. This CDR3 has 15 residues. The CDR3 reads CASKNGGATYNEQFF. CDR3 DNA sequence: TGTGCCAGCAAAAATGGGGGGGCCACGTACAATGAGCAGTTCTTC.

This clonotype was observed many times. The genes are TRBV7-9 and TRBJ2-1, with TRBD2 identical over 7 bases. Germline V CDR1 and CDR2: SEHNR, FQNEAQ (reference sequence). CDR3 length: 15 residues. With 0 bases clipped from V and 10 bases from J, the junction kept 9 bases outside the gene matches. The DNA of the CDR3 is TGTGCCAGCAGCTTAGCCACGGGGGGAGGGAAGGAGCAGTTCTTC. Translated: CASSLATGGGKEQFF.

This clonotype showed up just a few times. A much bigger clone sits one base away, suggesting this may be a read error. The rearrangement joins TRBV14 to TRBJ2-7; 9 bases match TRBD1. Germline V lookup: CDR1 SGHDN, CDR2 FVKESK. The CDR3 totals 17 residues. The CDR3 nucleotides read TGTGCCAGCAGCCAAGATTCGACAGGGGGTCCCACCTACGAGCAGTCCTTC. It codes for CASSQDSTGGPTYEQSF.

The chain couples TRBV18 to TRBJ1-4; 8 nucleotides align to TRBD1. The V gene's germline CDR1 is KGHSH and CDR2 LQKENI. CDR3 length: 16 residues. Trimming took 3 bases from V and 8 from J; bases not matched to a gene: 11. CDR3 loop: CASSPGTGLLGEKLFF. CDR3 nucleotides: TGTGCCAGCTCACCCGGGACAGGTCTCCTTGGCGAAAAACTGTTTTTT.

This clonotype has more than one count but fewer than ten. For the CDR3, the DNA is TGTGCCAGTAGTCGCCAGGAACAAGGGACTGAAGCTTTCTTT. It translates to CASSRQEQGTEAFF. The chain is built from TRBV19 and TRBJ1-1; D is undetermined. V lost 5 bases and J lost 5, with 15 bases in between. The germline V gene encodes CDR1 LNHDA and CDR2 SQIVND (reference sequence). CDR3 length equals 14 residues.

CDR3: CASSYELASTQYF. The CDR3 DNA reads TGTGCCAGCAGTTACGAGTTGGCTAGTACGCAGTATTTT. The chain links TRBV6-2 or TRBV6-3 to TRBJ2-3; D is unclear. This CDR3 spans 13 amino acids. Trimming took off 2 bases at V and 8 bases at J, with 11 bases between the two ends. Germline V lookup: CDR1 MNHEY, CDR2 SVGEGT.

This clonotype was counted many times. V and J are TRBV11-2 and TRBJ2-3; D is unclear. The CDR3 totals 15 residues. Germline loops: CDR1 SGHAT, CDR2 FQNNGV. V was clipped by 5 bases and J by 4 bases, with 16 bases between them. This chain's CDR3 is CASSLTGSSPDTQYF. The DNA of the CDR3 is TGTGCCAGCAGCCTAACCGGGTCCTCTCCAGATACGCAGTATTTT.

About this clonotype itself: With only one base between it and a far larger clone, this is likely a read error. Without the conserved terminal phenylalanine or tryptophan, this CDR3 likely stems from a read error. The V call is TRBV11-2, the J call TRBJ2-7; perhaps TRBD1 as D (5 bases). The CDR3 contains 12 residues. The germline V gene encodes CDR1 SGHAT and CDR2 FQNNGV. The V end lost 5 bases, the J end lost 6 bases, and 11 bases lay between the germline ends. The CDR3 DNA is TGTGCCAGCAGCCAAGACAGATTCGAGCAGTACCTC. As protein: CASSQDRFEQYL.

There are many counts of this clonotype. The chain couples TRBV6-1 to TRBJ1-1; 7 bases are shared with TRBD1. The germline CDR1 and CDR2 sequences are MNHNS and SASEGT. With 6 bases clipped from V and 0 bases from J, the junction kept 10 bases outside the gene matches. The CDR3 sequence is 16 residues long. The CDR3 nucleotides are TGTGCCAGCAGCCCCAGAAGGGGGCCACTGAACACTGAAGCTTTCTTT. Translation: CASSPRRGPLNTEAFF.

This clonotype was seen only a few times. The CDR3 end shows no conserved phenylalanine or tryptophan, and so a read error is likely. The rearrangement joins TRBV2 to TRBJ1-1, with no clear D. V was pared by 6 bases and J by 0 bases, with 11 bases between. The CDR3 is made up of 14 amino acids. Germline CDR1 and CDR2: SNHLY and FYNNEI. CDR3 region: CASRPSPMNTEAFS. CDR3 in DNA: TGTGCCAGCAGGCCGTCCCCGATGAACACTGAAGCTTTCTCT.

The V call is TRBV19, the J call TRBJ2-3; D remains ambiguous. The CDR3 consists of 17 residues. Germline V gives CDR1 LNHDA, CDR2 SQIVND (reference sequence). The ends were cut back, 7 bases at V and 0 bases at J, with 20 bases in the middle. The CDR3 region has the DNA TGTGCCAGTACCACAGTCCGCGCGGCTTCCAGCACAGATACGCAGTATTTT. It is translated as CASTTVRAASSTDTQYF.

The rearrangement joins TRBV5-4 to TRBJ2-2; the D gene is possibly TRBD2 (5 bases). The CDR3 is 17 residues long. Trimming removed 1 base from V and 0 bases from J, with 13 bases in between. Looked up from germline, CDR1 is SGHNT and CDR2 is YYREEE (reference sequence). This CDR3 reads CASSLKRLTSNTGELFF. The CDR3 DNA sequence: TGTGCCAGCAGCTTGAAGCGGCTTACCTCGAACACCGGGGAGCTGTTTTTT.

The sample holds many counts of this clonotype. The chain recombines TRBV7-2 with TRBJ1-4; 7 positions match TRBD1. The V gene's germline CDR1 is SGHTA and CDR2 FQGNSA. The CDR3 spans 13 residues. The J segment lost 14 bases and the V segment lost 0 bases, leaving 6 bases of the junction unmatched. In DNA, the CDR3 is TGTGCCAGCAGCTTAGCCCGGGACAGTTACCTGTTTTTT. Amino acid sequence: CASSLARDSYLFF.

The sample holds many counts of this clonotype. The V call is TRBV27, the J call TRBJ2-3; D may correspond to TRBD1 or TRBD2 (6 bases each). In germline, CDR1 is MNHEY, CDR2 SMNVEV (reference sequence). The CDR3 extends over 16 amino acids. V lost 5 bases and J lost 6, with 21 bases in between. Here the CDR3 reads CASSLKLPQGGDTQYF. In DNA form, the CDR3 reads TGTGCCAGCAGTCTAAAGTTGCCCCAAGGGGGGGATACGCAGTATTTT.